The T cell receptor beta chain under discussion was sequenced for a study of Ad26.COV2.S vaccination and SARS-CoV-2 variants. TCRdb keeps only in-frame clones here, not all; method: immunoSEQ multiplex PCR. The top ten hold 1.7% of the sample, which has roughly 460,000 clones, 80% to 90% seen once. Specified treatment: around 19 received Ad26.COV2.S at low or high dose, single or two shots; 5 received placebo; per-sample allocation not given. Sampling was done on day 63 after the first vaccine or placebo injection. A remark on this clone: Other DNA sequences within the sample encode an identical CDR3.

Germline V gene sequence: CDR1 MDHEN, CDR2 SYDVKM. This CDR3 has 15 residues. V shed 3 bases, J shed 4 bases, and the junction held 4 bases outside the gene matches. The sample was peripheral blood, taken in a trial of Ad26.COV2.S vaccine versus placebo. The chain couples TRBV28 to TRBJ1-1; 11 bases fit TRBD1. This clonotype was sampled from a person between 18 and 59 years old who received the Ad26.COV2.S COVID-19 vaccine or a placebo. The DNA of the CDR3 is TGTGCCAGCAGTTTTGAGGGGACAGGGGGCACTGAAGCTTTCTTT. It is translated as CASSFEGTGGTEAFF. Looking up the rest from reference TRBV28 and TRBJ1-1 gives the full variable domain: DVKVTQSSRYLVKRTGEKVFLECVQDMDHENMFWYRQDPGLGLRLIYFSYDVKMKEKGDIPEGYSVSREKKERFSLILESASTNQTSMYLCASSFEGTGGTEAFFGQGTRLTVV.